This TCR beta chain was retrieved from a study of tumor and adjacent non-tumor tissue in lung cancer (dated by TCRdb to about 2018). A note on the overall study: Of the cohort, about 11 patients had adenocarcinoma, 2 had squamous cell carcinoma and 1 had small cell lung cancer. Ages among the roughly 15 patients ranged from about 30 to 85 years, there were some 10 men and 5 women, and disease was at TNM stage I to III. Sequencing generated a total of 125,075,908 productive TCRbeta reads, averaging approximately 4 million reads per sample. Using bulk TCRbeta repertoires from around 14 lung cancer patients, the study set lung tumor tissue side by side with matched distant non-tumor lung tissue. For each patient, one tumor sample and one normal lung sample were taken, giving about 31 paired specimens that underwent TCRbeta CDR3 sequencing.

What the study reported, not specific to this receptor: Significantly higher TCR diversity was found in younger patients, and higher tumor TCR diversity was associated with shorter overall and disease-free survival. Neither the sequencing platform nor unique molecular identifiers are named or mentioned anywhere in the methods. Peripheral blood was not sequenced, so blood TCRbeta repertoires were not examined in the lung cancer patients of the study. A significantly larger cumulative share of the repertoire was made up by the top 100 clones in normal lung than in tumor tissue. TCR diversity (inverse Simpson) was significantly higher in tumor than in normal lung tissue (around 450 vs 160, P = 0.0075, Mann-Whitney U test). Only roughly 15 patients were in the cohort, and the authors stated that larger samples and more detailed clinical data are needed.

The library was made by multiplex PCR. Sequencing relied on an Illumina HiSeq 2500. TCRbeta libraries were built by three rounds of nested PCR using primers (Table S4), following protocols modified from ARM-PCR. Before sequencing, PCR products of 200-500 bp were excised from the gel and purified with the QIAquick gel extraction kit. As for the original processing: Trimmomatic was used to clean the reads, FLASH was used to merge the reads into complete CDR3 sequences, and MiTCR was used to assign the reads to V(D)J germline segments. Clonal diversity was computed as the inverse Simpson's index with VDJtools. In-frame sequences without a premature stop codon were defined as productive reads. TCRdb's own reprocessing of the public reads used fastp at Q25 and MiXCR and kept productive beta chains. Rows with a matching CDR3 protein are joined into one entry that keeps the most common DNA and genes. The V and J calls were not made by the authors but by TCRdb's processing. The table for this sample lists tens of thousands of distinct CDR3 sequences; roughly 60% of them were counted only once. 20% to 25% of the sample is in the top ten clones.

RNA was isolated from bulk, unsorted tissue, and RNA quality was assessed with a NanoDrop ND-1000 and an Agilent 2100. All donors had newly diagnosed lung cancer, had not received prior chemotherapy, and were admitted for thoracic surgery in China between August and November 2014. Anyone who had undergone radiotherapy or chemotherapy before, or who had another cancer at the same time, was left out of the study. Pieces of surgical tissue measuring about 1-2 cm3 were kept in RNAlater solution and stored at -80 degrees C until use. About this clonotype: Its antigen target is currently unknown. At one boundary the junction diverges from the germline segment, which might be a read error.

CDR1 SGHDN and CDR2 FVKESK are derived from the germline V gene. Counted from cysteine to phenylalanine, this CDR3 has 14 amino acids. This entry keeps only the CDR3 DNA: 42 bases, framed from base 1. The chain links TRBV14 with TRBJ1-4; the D segment cannot be called with confidence. Material: lung tumor tissue. The TCR comes from a man aged 45-60 years with non-small cell lung cancer. The DNA is as follows: TGTGCCAGTAGCCAAGGTGTCGGGAGGGAAAAACTGTTTTTC. Its translation is CASSQGVGREKLFF. Full variable domain (CDR3 extended with the reference TRBV14 and TRBJ1-4 proteins): EAGVTQFPSHSVIEKGQTVTLRCDPISGHDNLYWYRRVMGKEIKFLLHFVKESKQDESGMPNNRFLAERTGGTYSTLKVQPAELEDSGVYFCASSQGVGREKLFFGSGTQLSVL.